One and the same sample provided the 15 T cell receptor beta chains below, sequenced in a study of blood T cells in healthy people across ages. Alongside a J-beta primer mix, a sample-barcoded 5' primer served in a second PCR lasting about 7 to 11 cycles. One entry per CDR3 protein, called by TCRdb with MiXCR from the 5' RACE reads. The sample contains around 1.5 million distinct CDR3 sequences, 30% to 35% of which appear only once. What was sequenced was blood. These TCRs come from a woman aged 25 to 39 in good health.

There are a few counts of this clonotype. V gene TRBV4-1 combines with J gene TRBJ2-7; 10 nucleotides align to TRBD2. The CDR3 totals 17 residues. V was pared by 4 bases and J by 0 bases, with 9 bases of the junction left unmatched. Germline values: CDR1 MGHRA, CDR2 YSYEKL. The CDR3, as DNA: TGCGCCAGCAGCCCTACCTCGGCTAGCGGGAGCTCCTACGAGCAGTACTTC. It encodes CASSPTSASGSSYEQYF.

In this sample, this clonotype turned up a few times. The rearrangement joins TRBV28 to TRBJ2-7, with a tentative D call TRBD2 (6 bases). Between the trimmed V and J ends, which lost 8 bases and 2 bases, there was a span of 22 bases. Per the germline V gene, CDR1 is MDHEN and CDR2 is SYDVKM. This CDR3 spans 16 amino acids. The CDR3 sequence is CASVGGTGVLPYEQYF. Written as DNA, the CDR3 is TGTGCCAGCGTTGGCGGGACCGGGGTTTTACCCTACGAGCAGTACTTC. The entire variable domain, with the rest obtained from reference TRBV28 and TRBJ2-7, is as follows: DVKVTQSSRYLVKRTGEKVFLECVQDMDHENMFWYRQDPGLGLRLIYFSYDVKMKEKGDIPEGYSVSREKKERFSLILESASTNQTSMYLCASVGGTGVLPYEQYFGPGTRLTVT.

The CDR3 sequence is CSASLKALHF. The CDR3 DNA is TGCAGTGCTAGCCTTAAGGCCCTCCACTTT. The chain is built from TRBV20-1 and TRBJ1-6; no definite D call. Germline assignment: CDR1 DFQATT and CDR2 SNEGSKA (reference sequence). This CDR3 spans 10 amino acids. Deletions cut 3 bases from V and 14 bases from J, with 8 bases between.

The CDR3 sequence: CASSESRQGDFSYEQYF. The CDR3 DNA sequence: TGCGCCAGCAGTGAGTCGAGACAGGGCGACTTCTCCTACGAGCAGTACTTC. The chain combines TRBV10-2 with TRBJ2-7; 7 positions match TRBD1. The CDR3 contains 17 residues. Trimming cost V 0 bases and J 0 bases; bases outside gene matches: 8. Germline V lookup: CDR1 WSHSY, CDR2 SAAADI.

V is TRBV3-1 and J is TRBJ2-5; no clear D gene. The CDR3 loop spans 16 amino acids. Germline V gene data show CDR1 as LGHDT and CDR2 as YNNKEL (reference sequence). V lost 0 bases to trimming and J lost 4 bases, with 15 bases between them. This chain's CDR3 is CASSQEEVRRRETQYF. CDR3 nucleotides: TGTGCCAGCAGCCAAGAAGAAGTCAGGCGCCGAGAGACCCAGTACTTC.

The rearrangement links TRBV6-1 to TRBJ1-5; D gene uncertain. The CDR3 consists of 16 residues. Germline CDR1 and CDR2: MNHNS and SASEGT. Trimming pared 1 base from V and 5 bases from J, leaving 15 bases between. CDR3 coding DNA: TGTGCCAGCAGTGAAGAATTAATCTTCTTGGATCAGCCCCAGCATTTT. This encodes CASSEELIFLDQPQHF.

With regard to this clonotype: At one boundary the junction diverges from the germline segment, which might be a read error. The gene calls are TRBV5-1 and TRBJ2-3; 10 nucleotides agree with TRBD2. The CDR3 has 17 residues. Germline V gene lookup returns CDR1 SGHRS and CDR2 YFSETQ. CDR3 DNA: TGCGCCAGCAGCTCGTACCCTAGCGGGGGTCCGACAGATGCGCAGTATTTT. Its protein product is CASSSYPSGGPTDAQYF. The complete variable domain, with remaining parts taken from reference TRBV5-1 and TRBJ2-3, reads KAGVTQTPRYLIKTRGQQVTLSCSPISGHRSVSWYQQTPGQGLQFLFEYFSETQRNKGNFPGRFSGRQFSNSRSEMNVSTLELGDSALYLCASSSYPSGGPTDAQYFGPGTRLTVL.

J is TRBJ2-7 and V is TRBV29-1; 7 bases fit TRBD1. The CDR3 contains 15 residues. V was clipped by 4 bases and J by 0 bases; unmatched bases: 9. Germline assignment: CDR1 SQVTM and CDR2 ANQGSEA. The chain's CDR3 is CSVGGGLGSSYEQYF. The DNA of the CDR3 is TGCAGCGTTGGAGGGGGCCTAGGGAGCTCCTACGAGCAGTACTTC.

This clonotype was found a few times. As DNA, the CDR3 is TGCAGTGCACGTAACGCAGATACGCAGTATTTT. Protein product: CSARNADTQYF. This chain links TRBV20-1 with TRBJ2-3; D ambiguous. V was trimmed by 6 bases and J by 4 bases, leaving 8 bases between them. The CDR3 runs to 11 residues. Germline V gene lookup returns CDR1 DFQATT and CDR2 SNEGSKA (reference sequence).

V and J are TRBV10-3 and TRBJ2-4; D unclear. CDR1 and CDR2 from the germline V gene are ENHRY and SYGVKD. V lost 0 bases and J 5 bases, leaving 5 bases between the germline ends. The length of the CDR3 is 13 residues. The CDR3 reads CAISESPENIQYF. In DNA, the CDR3 is TGTGCCATCAGTGAGTCGCCGGAAAACATTCAGTACTTC.

The chain employs TRBV11-2 and TRBJ1-1; a possible D gene is TRBD1 (5 bases). The CDR3 runs to 12 residues. Trimming removed 6 bases at V and 12 bases at J, with 17 bases between. The germline V gene encodes CDR1 SGHAT and CDR2 FQNNGV. CDR3 bases: TGTGCCAGCAGTCTCGACAGTCAGGCCTCTTTCTTT. It specifies CASSLDSQASFF.

The table lists this clonotype with a few counts. V gene TRBV9 combines with J gene TRBJ2-7; 12 nucleotides agree with TRBD2. The ends lost 4 bases at V and 5 bases at J; junction bases unmatched: 7. The CDR3 runs 15 residues. Looked up from germline, CDR1 is SGDLS and CDR2 is YYNGEE. DNA for the CDR3: TGTGCCAGCAGCACCCGACTAGCGGGGGTTCACGAGCAGTACTTC. Translation gives CASSTRLAGVHEQYF.

The chain joins TRBV6-1 to TRBJ2-5, with D possibly TRBD2 on 5 matching bases. The CDR3 contains 14 residues. Trimming left V 1 base short and J 5 bases short, with 11 bases between. Germline V lookup: CDR1 MNHNS, CDR2 SASEGT. The CDR3 coding sequence is TGTGCCAGCAGTGAAGTCGGTAGCGTGGAGACCCAGTACTTC. Translation: CASSEVGSVETQYF.

This chain links TRBV28 with TRBJ2-1; 7 nucleotides agree with TRBD2. Germline V CDR1 and CDR2: MDHEN, SYDVKM. V was pared by 8 bases and J by 8 bases, with 12 bases of the junction left unmatched. This CDR3 is 14 amino acids long. CDR3 nucleotides: TGTGCCAGCTTATTAGGCTCCCGGGGGGATGAGCAGTTCTTC. The encoded protein is CASLLGSRGDEQFF.

The rearrangement links TRBV12-3 or TRBV12-4 to TRBJ2-1, with TRBD2 matching 9 bases. J was trimmed by 5 bases and V by 6 bases; bases with no gene match: 11. CDR3 length: 16 amino acids. CDR3 region: CASSPRGLAGNNEQFF. The CDR3 DNA reads as TGTGCCAGCAGCCCAAGGGGGCTAGCGGGAAACAATGAGCAGTTCTTC.